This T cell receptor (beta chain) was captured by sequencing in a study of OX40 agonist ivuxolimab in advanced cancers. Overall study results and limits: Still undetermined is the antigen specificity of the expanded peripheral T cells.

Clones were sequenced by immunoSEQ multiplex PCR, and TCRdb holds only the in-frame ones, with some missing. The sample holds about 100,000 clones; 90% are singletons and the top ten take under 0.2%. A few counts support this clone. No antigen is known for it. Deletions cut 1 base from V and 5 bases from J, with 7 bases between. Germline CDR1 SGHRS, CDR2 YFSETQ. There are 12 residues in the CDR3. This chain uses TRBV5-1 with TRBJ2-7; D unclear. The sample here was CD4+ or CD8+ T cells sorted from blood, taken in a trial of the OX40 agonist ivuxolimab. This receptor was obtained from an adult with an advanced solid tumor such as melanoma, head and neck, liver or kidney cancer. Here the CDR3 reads CASSLIQDEQYF. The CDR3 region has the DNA TGCGCCAGCAGCTTGATCCAGGACGAGCAGTACTTC.